The rows below give T cell receptor beta chains drawn from one sample of a study of STAT5B mutations in CD4+ large granular lymphocyte leukemia. TCRdb's copy holds only in-frame clones and misses some; the assay was immunoSEQ multiplex PCR. The sample holds some 45,000 clones, around 86% seen once. Material: CD4+ T cells from blood buffy coats. Source of these receptors: a human donor in good health. The conserved cysteine and the conserved F or W are not part of the CDR3 here. The size field is filled for only some rows; it gives once, few, many or a size class.

j_call	clone_size	v_call	cdr3_aa
TRBJ1-2	-	TRBV7-2	ASSSRTGANYGYT
TRBJ1-2	few	TRBV30	AWKFNYGYT
TRBJ1-2	-	TRBV6-1	ASKNLDSLGYGYT
TRBJ2-6	-	TRBV15	ATSRARGGVGSAGANVLT
TRBJ2-4	-	TRBV27	ASSSTGVAKNIQY
TRBJ1-2	-	TRBV4-2	ASSQGPLAYGYT
TRBJ2-5	once	TRBV7-9	ASSWPAGGRETQY
TRBJ1-5	-	TRBV10-2	ASSAGAGGNQPQH
TRBJ2-1	-	TRBV27	ASSSRESRNEQF
TRBJ2-3	-	TRBV15	ATSTGSWVRTDTQY
TRBJ2-7	-	TRBV5-1	ASSPTVYYEQY
TRBJ2-5	-	TRBV30	ACSRDRQETQY
TRBJ2-3	-	TRBV10-3	AIRGRENSRTDTQY
TRBJ2-7	-	TRBV6-1	ATDVSGSSYEQY
TRBJ2-7	few	TRBV5-1	ASSLDRGVSYEQY
TRBJ2-1	-	TRBV5-1	ASSKRTPGEQF
TRBJ1-1	-	TRBV30	AWMPDTGLMNTEAF
TRBJ1-5	-	TRBV28	ASSLTNSNQPQH
TRBJ2-3	-	TRBV18	ASSTRASGSTDTQY
TRBJ1-2	-	TRBV30	AWYSNYGYT
TRBJ1-1	-	TRBV2	ASSVNNRDREWMNTEAF
TRBJ2-7	-	TRBV9	ASSPRGRTYEQY
TRBJ2-1	once	TRBV7-3	ASSLSGGLGYNEQF
TRBJ2-7	-	TRBV5-1	ASSLAAGLEQY
TRBJ1-3	few	TRBV7-2	ASSRNTETGASGNTIY
TRBJ1-4	-	TRBV15	ATSRRRDTNEKLF
TRBJ2-5	-	TRBV5-6	ASSLDPGLRVQETQY
TRBJ2-5	-	TRBV11-2	ASSLDLAGIQETQY
TRBJ2-7	-	TRBV28	ASSSVTGYEQY
TRBJ2-3	-	TRBV14	ASSKSLRAESTDTQY
TRBJ2-1	-	TRBV4-1	ASSQDNRGVPYNEQF
TRBJ2-5	-	TRBV5-1	ASSLVSQGETQY
TRBJ2-2	-	TRBV19	ASTMRPGVNTGELF
TRBJ1-4	-	TRBV23-1	ASSVEVCEKLF
TRBJ2-2	once	TRBV4-3	ASSQATGRAGELF
TRBJ1-5	-	TRBV7-2	ASSLIGQPQH
TRBJ1-4	few	TRBV2	ASSLRLLLNEKLF